This TCR beta chain was documented in a study of T cell responses to AZD1222 COVID-19 vaccine. Notes on the study in general: Among spike-specific TCRs, nearly half reportedly target unmutated variant regions. Spike-specific TCR breadth and depth grew following two AZD1222 doses. White British donors predominated, females outnumbered males, and clonal diversity was possibly underestimated.

The CDR3 loop spans 16 amino acids. CDR1 and CDR2 (germline): WSHSY, SAAADI. The germline V and J ends were trimmed by 2 bases and 2 bases, with 15 bases remaining between them. Note on this clone: Its target is not known.

Generated by immunoSEQ multiplex PCR, the TCRdb table keeps only in-frame clones and is missing some. The sample includes about 90,000 clones, just over 85% of them seen just once. This sequence joins TRBV10-2 and TRBJ1-2; TRBD1 is a possible D gene (6 bases). This TCR derives from an adult in good health. Source: peripheral blood, taken on day 0 of MenACWY control vaccination. The CDR3 sequence: CASSEVGQPPNYGYTF. As DNA, the CDR3 is TGCGCCAGCAGTGAGGTTGGACAGCCTCCAAACTATGGCTACACCTTC.